Included here is one T cell receptor beta chain sequence, with context. This sample was included in a study of memory CD4+ T cells and cytomegalovirus serostatus. Single viable CD3+CD4+CD8-CD45RO+ cells were sorted as the memory CD4+ T cells. The CDR3 has 13 residues. The V end was cut by 4 bases, the J end by 3 bases, with 9 bases between. Per germline, CDR1 SGHNT and CDR2 YYREEE (reference sequence). Sequencing used immunoSEQ multiplex PCR; TCRdb keeps in-frame clones, though not all of them. The sample records some 40,000 clones, 79% being singletons. The receptor was derived from an adult in good health and CMV-seropositive. The rearrangement uses TRBV5-4 and TRBJ2-3; D is possibly TRBD2 (6 bases). Sample: memory CD4+ T cells from blood. The CDR3 loop is CASSLEGTDTQYF. The DNA for the CDR3 is TGTGCCAGCAGCCTGGAGGGGACAGATACGCAGTATTTT.